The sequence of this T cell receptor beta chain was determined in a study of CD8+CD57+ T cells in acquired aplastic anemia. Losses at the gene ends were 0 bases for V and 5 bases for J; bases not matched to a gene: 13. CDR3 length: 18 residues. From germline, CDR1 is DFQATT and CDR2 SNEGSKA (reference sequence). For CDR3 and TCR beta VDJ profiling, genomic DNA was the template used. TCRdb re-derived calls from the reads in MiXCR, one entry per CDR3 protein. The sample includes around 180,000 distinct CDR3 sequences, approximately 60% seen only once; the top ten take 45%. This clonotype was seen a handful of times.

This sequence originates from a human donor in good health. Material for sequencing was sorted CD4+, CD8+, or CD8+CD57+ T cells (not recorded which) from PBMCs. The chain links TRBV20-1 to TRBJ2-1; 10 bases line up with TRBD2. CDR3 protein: CSAREGVFGLAVNNEQFF. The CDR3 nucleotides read TGCAGTGCTAGAGAGGGCGTCTTCGGACTAGCGGTAAACAATGAGCAGTTCTTC.